This T cell receptor (beta chain) appears in the sequencing data of a study of CDR3 diversity in severe acne. This clonotype was seen at least ten times. MiXCR was run by TCRdb on the PCR reads, yielding one entry per CDR3 protein. The sample includes around 91,000 distinct CDR3 sequences, around 50% of them seen just once. The CDR3 spans 11 residues. Germline loops: CDR1 SQVTM, CDR2 ANQGSEA. The chain uses TRBV29-1 and TRBJ1-2; D ambiguous. The sequence derives from a male donor in good health, without acne. The source material was blood. The DNA for the CDR3 is TGCAGTGCCCTATCGGCGCGGGGCTACACCTTC. Translated, it gives CSALSARGYTF.